This record concerns one T cell receptor beta chain sequence. This entry belongs to a study of OX40 agonist ivuxolimab in advanced cancers. Per the germline V gene, CDR1 is SGHAT and CDR2 is FQDESV (reference sequence). Trimming removed 5 bases from V and 4 bases from J; junction bases left unmatched: 5. This CDR3 spans 15 amino acids. The table came from immunoSEQ multiplex PCR; TCRdb's copy has only in-frame clones and leaves some out. The sample holds about 49,000 clones, about 85% seen once. Sample: CD4+ or CD8+ T cells sorted from blood, taken in a trial of the OX40 agonist ivuxolimab. This sequence was found in an adult with an advanced solid tumor such as melanoma, head and neck, liver or kidney cancer. The chain couples TRBV11-1 to TRBJ2-1; 10 bases are shared with TRBD2. This chain's CDR3 is CASSQGLAQYNEQFF. CDR3 DNA sequence: TGTGCCAGCAGCCAGGGACTAGCGCAATACAATGAGCAGTTCTTC.